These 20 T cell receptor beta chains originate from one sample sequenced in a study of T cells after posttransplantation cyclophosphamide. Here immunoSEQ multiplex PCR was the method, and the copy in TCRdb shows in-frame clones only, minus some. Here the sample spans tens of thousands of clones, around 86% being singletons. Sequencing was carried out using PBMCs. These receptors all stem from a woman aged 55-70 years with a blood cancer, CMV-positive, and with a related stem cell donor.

The CDR3 reads CSVDGLAGVWSNEQFF. As DNA, the CDR3 is TGCAGCGTTGATGGACTAGCGGGAGTATGGAGTAATGAGCAGTTCTTC. This chain links TRBV29-1 with TRBJ2-1, with TRBD2 matching over 13 bases. Trimming at V came to 3 bases and at J to 7 bases, leaving 9 bases not matched to a gene. CDR1 SQVTM and CDR2 ANQGSEA come from the germline V gene. The CDR3 spans 16 residues.

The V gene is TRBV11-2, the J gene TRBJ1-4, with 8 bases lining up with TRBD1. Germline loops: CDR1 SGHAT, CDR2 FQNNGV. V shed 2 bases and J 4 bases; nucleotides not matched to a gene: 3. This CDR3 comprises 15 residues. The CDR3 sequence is CASSLTDRGNEKLFF. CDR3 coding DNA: TGTGCCAGCAGCTTAACCGACAGGGGTAATGAAAAACTGTTTTTT.

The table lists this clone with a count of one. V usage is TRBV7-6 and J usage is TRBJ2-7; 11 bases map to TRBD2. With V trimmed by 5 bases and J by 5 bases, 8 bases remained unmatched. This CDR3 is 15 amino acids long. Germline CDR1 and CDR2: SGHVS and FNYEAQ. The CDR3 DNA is TGTGCCAGCAGCGTTAGCGGGAGGGCCCAGAACGAGCAGTACTTC. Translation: CASSVSGRAQNEQYF.

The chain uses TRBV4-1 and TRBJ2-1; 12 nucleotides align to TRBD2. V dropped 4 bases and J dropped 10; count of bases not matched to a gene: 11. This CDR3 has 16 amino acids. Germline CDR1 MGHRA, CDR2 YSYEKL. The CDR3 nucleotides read TGCGCCAGCAGCCGCTTAACTAGCGGGAGGCCCGGGGAGCAGTTCTTC. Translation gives CASSRLTSGRPGEQFF.

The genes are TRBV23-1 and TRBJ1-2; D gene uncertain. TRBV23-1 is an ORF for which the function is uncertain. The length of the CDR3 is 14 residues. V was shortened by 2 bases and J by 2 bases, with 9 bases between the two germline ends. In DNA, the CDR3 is TGCGCCAGCAGTCAAGGGCAGTTGAACTATGGCTACACCTTC. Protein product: CASSQGQLNYGYTF.

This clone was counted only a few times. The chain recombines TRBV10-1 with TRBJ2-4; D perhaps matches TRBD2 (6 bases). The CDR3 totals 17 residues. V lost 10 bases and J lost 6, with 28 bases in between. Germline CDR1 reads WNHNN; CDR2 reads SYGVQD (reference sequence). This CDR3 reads CATILPQLAWERNIQYF. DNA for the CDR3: TGCGCCACCATACTCCCCCAGCTAGCGTGGGAGAGAAACATTCAGTACTTC.

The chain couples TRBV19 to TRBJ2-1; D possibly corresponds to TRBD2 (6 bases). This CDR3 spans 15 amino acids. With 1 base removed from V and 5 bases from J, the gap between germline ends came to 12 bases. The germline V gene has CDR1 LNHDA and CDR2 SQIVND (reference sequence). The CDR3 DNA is TGTGCCAGTAGTATAGGATGGCGGGATGACAATGAGCAGTTCTTC. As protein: CASSIGWRDDNEQFF.

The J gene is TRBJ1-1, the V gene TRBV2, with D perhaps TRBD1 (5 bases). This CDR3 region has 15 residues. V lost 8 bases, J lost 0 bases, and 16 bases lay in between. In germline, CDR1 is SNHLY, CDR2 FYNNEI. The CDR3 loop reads CASRLGGTMNTEAFF. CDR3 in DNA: TGTGCCAGCCGCCTCGGGGGGACCATGAACACTGAAGCTTTCTTT.

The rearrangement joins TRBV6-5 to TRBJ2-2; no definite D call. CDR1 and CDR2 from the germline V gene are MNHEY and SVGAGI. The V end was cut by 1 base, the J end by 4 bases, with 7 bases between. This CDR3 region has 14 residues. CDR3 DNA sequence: TGTGCCAGCAGTTACTATGGCCGCACCGGGGAGCTGTTTTTT. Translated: CASSYYGRTGELFF.

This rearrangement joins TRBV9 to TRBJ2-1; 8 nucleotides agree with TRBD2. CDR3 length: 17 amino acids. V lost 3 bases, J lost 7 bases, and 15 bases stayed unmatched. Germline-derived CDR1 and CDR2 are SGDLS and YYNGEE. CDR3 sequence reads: CASSARGGSGSYNEQFF. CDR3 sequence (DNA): TGTGCCAGCAGCGCTAGGGGAGGAAGCGGGAGTTATAATGAGCAGTTCTTC.

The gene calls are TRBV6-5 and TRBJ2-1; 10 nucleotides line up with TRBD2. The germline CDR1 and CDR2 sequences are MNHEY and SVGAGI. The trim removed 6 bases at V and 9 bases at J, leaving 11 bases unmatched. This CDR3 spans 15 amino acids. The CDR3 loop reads CASSGGASGSGEQFF. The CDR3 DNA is TGTGCCAGCAGCGGCGGGGCTAGCGGGAGCGGTGAGCAGTTCTTC.

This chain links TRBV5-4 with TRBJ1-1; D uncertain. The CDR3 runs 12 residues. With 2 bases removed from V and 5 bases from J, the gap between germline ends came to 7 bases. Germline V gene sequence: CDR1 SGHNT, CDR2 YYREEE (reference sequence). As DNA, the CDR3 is TGTGCCAGCAGCTTCGGGGAAACTGAAGCTTTCTTT. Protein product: CASSFGETEAFF.

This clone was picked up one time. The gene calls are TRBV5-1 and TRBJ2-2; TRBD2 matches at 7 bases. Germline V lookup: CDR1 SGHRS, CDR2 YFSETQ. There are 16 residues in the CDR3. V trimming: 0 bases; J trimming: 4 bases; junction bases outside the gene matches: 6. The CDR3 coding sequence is TGCGCCAGCAGCTTGGCCCGCGGGAGCTCCACCGGGGAGCTGTTTTTT. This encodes CASSLARGSSTGELFF.

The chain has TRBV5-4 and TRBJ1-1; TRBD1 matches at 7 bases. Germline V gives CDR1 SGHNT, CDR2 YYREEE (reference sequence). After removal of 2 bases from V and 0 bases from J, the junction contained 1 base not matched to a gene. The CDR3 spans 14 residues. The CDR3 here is CASSFGQVNTEAFF. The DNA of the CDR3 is TGTGCCAGCAGCTTCGGACAGGTGAACACTGAAGCTTTCTTT. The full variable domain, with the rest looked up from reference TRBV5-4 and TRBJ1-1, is ETGVTQSPTHLIKTRGQQVTLRCSSQSGHNTVSWYQQALGQGPQFIFQYYREEENGRGNFPPRFSGLQFPNYSSELNVNALELDDSALYLCASSFGQVNTEAFFGQGTRLTVV.

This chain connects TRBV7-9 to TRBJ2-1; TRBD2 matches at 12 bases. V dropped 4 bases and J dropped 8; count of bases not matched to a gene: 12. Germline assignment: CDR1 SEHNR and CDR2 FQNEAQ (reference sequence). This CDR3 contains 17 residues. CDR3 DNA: TGTGCCAGCAGCTGGCGGATCGGCCTAGCGGGAGGGGATGAGCAGTTCTTC. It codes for CASSWRIGLAGGDEQFF.

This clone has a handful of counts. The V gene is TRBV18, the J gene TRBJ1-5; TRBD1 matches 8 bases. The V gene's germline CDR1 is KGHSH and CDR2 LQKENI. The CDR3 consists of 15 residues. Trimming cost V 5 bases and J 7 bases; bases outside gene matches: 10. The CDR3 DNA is TGTGCCAGCTCAGAAGGACAGGGCTCGTGGCAGCCCCAGCATTTT. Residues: CASSEGQGSWQPQHF.

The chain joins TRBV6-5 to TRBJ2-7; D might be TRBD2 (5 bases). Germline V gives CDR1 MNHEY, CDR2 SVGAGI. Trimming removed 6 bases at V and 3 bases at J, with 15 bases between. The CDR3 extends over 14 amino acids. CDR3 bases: TGTGCCAGCAGGAAACTAGACTCTCGCTACGAGCAGTACTTC. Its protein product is CASRKLDSRYEQYF.

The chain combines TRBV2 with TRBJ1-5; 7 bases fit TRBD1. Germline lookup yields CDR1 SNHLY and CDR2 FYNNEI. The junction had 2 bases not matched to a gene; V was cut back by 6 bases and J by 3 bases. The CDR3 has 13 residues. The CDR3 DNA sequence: TGTGCCAGCAGGGGACAGTTCAATCAGCCCCAGCATTTT. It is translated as CASRGQFNQPQHF.

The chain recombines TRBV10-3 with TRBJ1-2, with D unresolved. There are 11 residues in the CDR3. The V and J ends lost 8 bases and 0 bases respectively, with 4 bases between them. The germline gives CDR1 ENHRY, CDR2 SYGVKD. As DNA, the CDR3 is TGTGCCATCCCAGCTAACTATGGCTACACCTTC. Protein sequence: CAIPANYGYTF.

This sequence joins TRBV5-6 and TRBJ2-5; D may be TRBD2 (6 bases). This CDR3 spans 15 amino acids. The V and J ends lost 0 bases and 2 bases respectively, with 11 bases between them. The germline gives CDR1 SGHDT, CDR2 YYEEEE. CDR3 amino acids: CASSLVAGLQETQYF. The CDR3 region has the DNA TGTGCCAGCAGCTTGGTCGCGGGATTACAAGAGACCCAGTACTTC.